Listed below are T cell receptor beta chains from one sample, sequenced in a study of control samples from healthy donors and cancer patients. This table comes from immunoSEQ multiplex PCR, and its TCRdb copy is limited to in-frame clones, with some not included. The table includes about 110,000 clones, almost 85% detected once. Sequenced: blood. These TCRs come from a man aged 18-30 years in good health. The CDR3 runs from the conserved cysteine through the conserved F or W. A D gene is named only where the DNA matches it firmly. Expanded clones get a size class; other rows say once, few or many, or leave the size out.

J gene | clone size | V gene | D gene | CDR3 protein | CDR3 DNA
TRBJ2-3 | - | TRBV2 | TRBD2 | CASKRETTDTQYF | TGTGCCAGCAAGCGGGAAACCACAGATACGCAGTATTTT
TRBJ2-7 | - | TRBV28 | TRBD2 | CASSAASGGTYEQYF | TGTGCCAGCAGCGCGGCGTCCGGGGGGACCTACGAGCAGTACTTC
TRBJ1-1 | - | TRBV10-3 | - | CAISDSKGILTTEAFF | TGTGCCATCAGTGACTCGAAGGGGATTTTAACCACTGAAGCTTTCTTT
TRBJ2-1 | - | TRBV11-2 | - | CASSLASSYYNEQFF | TGTGCCAGCAGCTTAGCTAGCTCTTACTACAATGAGCAGTTCTTC
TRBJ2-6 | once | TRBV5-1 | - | CASSGDTGGANVLTF | TGCGCCAGCAGCGGCGATACTGGGGGGGCCAACGTCCTGACTTTC
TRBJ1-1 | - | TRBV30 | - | CAWSFQGGSEAFF | TGTGCCTGGAGTTTTCAAGGGGGGAGTGAAGCTTTCTTT
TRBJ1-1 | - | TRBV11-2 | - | CASSLEGRANTEAFF | TGTGCCAGCAGCTTAGAAGGCAGGGCGAACACTGAAGCTTTCTTT
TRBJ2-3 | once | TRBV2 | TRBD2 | CASSERFYSAGDLRVPDTDTQYF | TGTGCCAGCAGTGAACGGTTTTATAGTGCGGGGGACTTAAGGGTACCTGACACAGATACGCAGTATTTT
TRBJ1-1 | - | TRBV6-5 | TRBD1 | CATQTGTGEYTEAFF | TGTGCCACGCAGACCGGGACAGGGGAGTACACTGAAGCTTTCTTT
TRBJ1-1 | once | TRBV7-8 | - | CASSLVGGRLGNTEAFF | TGTGCCAGCAGCTTAGTAGGTGGCCGTCTTGGGAACACTGAAGCTTTCTTT
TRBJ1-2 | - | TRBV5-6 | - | CASSLTGRRALLYGYTF | TGTGCCAGCAGCCTTACAGGGCGCCGGGCTTTGTTGTATGGCTACACCTTC
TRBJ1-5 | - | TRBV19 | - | CASSIRWGGNQPQHF | TGTGCCAGTAGTATTAGGTGGGGTGGGAATCAGCCCCAGCATTTT
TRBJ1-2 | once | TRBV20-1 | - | CSAREGGYTF | TGCAGTGCTAGAGAAGGTGGCTACACCTTC
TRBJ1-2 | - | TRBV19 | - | CASSSLDSIYGYTF | TGTGCCAGTAGTTCACTCGACTCGATTTATGGCTACACCTTC
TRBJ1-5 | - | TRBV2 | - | CASRAGLQNQPQHF | TGTGCCAGCAGAGCGGGGCTACAAAATCAGCCCCAGCATTTT
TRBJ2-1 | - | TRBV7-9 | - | CASSLVVKGSYNEQFF | TGTGCCAGCAGCTTAGTTGTTAAGGGGAGCTACAATGAGCAGTTCTTC
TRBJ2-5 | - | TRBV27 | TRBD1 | CASSLIRPGTGSVGRLQETQYF | TGTGCCAGCAGTCTCATTCGCCCCGGGACAGGGTCGGTGGGGCGCCTCCAAGAGACCCAGTACTTC
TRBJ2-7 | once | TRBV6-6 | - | CASSYSSDYEQYF | TGTGCCAGCAGTTACTCATCAGACTACGAGCAGTACTTC
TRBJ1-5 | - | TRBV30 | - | CAWSEGIGNQPQHF | TGTGCCTGGAGTGAGGGGATCGGCAATCAGCCCCAGCATTTT
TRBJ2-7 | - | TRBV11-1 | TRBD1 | CASSLDRATYEQYF | TGTGCCAGCAGCCTGGACAGGGCCACCTACGAGCAGTACTTC
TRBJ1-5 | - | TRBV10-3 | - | CAISEKRQPQHF | TGTGCCATCAGTGAAAAGAGGCAGCCCCAGCATTTT
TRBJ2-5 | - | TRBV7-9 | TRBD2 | CASSPGLAGVKETQYF | TGTGCCAGCAGCCCCGGACTAGCGGGGGTCAAAGAGACCCAGTACTTC
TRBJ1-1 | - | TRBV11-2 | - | CASSSTKRAEAFF | TGTGCCAGCAGCTCAACCAAGAGGGCAGAAGCTTTCTTT
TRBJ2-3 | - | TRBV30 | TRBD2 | CAWSLAGGSTQYF | TGTGCCTGGTCTCTAGCGGGGGGTTCTACGCAGTATTTT
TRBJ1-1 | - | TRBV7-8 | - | CASSLMLGEEAFF | TGTGCCAGCAGCTTAATGTTGGGTGAGGAAGCTTTCTTT
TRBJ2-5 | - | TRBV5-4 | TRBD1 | CASSTRTGGEETQYF | TGTGCCAGCAGCACACGGACAGGGGGCGAGGAGACCCAGTACTTC
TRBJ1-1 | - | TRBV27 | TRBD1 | CASRSGQGHTEAFF | TGTGCCAGCCGCAGCGGACAGGGCCACACTGAAGCTTTCTTT
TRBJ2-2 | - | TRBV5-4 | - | CASSPTTTYTGELFF | TGTGCCAGCAGCCCCACGACCACCTACACCGGGGAGCTGTTTTTT
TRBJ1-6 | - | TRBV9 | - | CASSVGQINSPLHF | TGTGCCAGCAGCGTGGGACAAATTAATTCACCCCTCCACTTT
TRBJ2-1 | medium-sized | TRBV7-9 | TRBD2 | CASSISGGADNEQFF | TGTGCCAGCAGCATTAGCGGGGGGGCCGACAATGAGCAGTTCTTC
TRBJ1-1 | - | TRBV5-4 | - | CASSFRQNTEAFF | TGTGCCAGCAGCTTCCGACAGAACACTGAAGCTTTCTTT
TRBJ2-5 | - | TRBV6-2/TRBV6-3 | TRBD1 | CASSRDRGQETQYF | TGTGCCAGCAGCAGAGACAGGGGCCAAGAGACCCAGTACTTC
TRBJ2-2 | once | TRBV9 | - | CASSVAWTGELFF | TGTGCCAGCAGCGTAGCATGGACCGGGGAGCTGTTTTTT
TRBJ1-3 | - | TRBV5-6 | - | CASSPAMGSGNTIYF | TGTGCCAGCAGCCCGGCTATGGGCTCTGGAAACACCATATATTTT
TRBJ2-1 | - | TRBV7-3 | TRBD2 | CASSTRTSGGLHNEQFF | TGTGCCAGCAGCACTCGGACTAGCGGGGGGCTCCACAATGAGCAGTTCTTC
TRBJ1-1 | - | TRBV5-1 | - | CASSPPGRSSRMNTEAFF | TGCGCCAGCAGCCCACCGGGAAGGTCATCCAGGATGAACACTGAAGCTTTCTTT
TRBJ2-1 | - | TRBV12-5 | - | CASGLDYNEQFF | TGTGCTAGTGGTTTGGATTACAATGAGCAGTTCTTC
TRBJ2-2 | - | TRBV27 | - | CASSLSKGLANTGELFF | TGTGCCAGCAGTTTATCGAAAGGGCTAGCGAACACCGGGGAGCTGTTTTTT
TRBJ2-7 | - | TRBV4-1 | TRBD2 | CASSQGGWESGEQYF | TGCGCCAGCAGCCAGGGGGGGTGGGAGTCGGGCGAGCAGTACTTC
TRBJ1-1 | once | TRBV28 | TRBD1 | CASRGQGPGTEAFF | TGTGCCAGCAGGGGACAGGGGCCGGGGACTGAAGCTTTCTTT
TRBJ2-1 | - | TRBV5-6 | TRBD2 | CASSLTGTSGAREQFF | TGTGCCAGCAGCTTGACCGGGACTAGCGGGGCCAGGGAGCAGTTCTTC
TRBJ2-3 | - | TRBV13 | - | CASSISDTQYF | TGTGCTAGCAGCATTAGCGATACGCAGTATTTT
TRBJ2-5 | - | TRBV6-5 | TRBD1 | CASSYGTGPGEETQYF | TGTGCCAGCAGCTACGGGACAGGGCCCGGCGAGGAGACCCAGTACTTC
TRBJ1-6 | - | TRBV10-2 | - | CASSESLGGGLSAPLHF | TGCGCCAGCAGTGAGTCGCTTGGGGGGGGCTTATCGGCACCCCTCCACTTT
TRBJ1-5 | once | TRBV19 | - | CASSILSGTGGNQPQHF | TGTGCCAGTAGTATACTTTCGGGGACGGGGGGCAATCAGCCCCAGCATTTT
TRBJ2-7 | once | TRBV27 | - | CASSPTGSSYEQYF | TGTGCCAGCAGCCCCACAGGGAGCTCCTACGAGCAGTACTTC
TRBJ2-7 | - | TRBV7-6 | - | CASSRAGYQNEQYF | TGTGCCAGCAGTCGTGCAGGGTACCAAAACGAGCAGTACTTC
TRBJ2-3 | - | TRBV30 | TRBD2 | CAWSVGGGGTDTQYF | TGTGCCTGGAGTGTAGGCGGGGGGGGCACAGATACGCAGTATTTT
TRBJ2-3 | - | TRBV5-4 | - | CASSLARVHTDTQYF | TGTGCCAGCAGCTTGGCACGGGTACACACAGATACGCAGTATTTT
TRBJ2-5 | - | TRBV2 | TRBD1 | CASSSTGKETQYF | TGTGCCAGCAGCTCGACAGGGAAAGAGACCCAGTACTTC
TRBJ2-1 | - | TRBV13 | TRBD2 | CASTSGGIWFF | TGTGCCAGCACCAGCGGGGGGATTTGGTTCTTC
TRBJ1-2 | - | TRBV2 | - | CASSPHLRAGLVSRASGYTF | TGTGCCAGCAGTCCTCACTTAAGAGCAGGCCTCGTGTCCAGGGCCTCTGGCTACACCTTC
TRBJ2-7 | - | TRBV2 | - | CASSEERREQYF | TGTGCCAGCAGTGAAGAGAGGCGCGAGCAGTACTTC
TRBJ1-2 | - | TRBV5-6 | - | CASSLRDPNYGYTF | TGTGCCAGCAGCCTCCGAGATCCTAACTATGGCTACACCTTC
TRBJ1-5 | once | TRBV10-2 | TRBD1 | CASSAGTGGNQPQHF | TGCGCCAGCAGTGCGGGGACAGGGGGGAATCAGCCCCAGCATTTT
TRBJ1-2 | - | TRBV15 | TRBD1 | CATSREQGIYGYTF | TGTGCCACCAGCAGAGAACAGGGGATCTATGGCTACACCTTC
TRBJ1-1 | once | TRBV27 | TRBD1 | CASKGAGTEAFF | TGTGCCAGCAAGGGGGCAGGCACTGAAGCTTTCTTT
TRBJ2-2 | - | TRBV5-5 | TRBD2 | CASSLYLAGGASTGELFF | TGTGCCAGCAGCTTGTATCTAGCGGGGGGGGCGAGTACCGGGGAGCTGTTTTTT
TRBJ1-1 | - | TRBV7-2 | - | CASSPTGTPGGTEAFF | TGTGCCAGCAGCCCTACCGGGACACCGGGCGGCACTGAAGCTTTCTTT
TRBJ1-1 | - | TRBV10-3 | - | CAIRGGKVTEAFF | TGTGCCATCAGGGGGGGAAAGGTCACTGAAGCTTTCTTT